This TCR beta chain was found in a study of T cell responses to AZD1222 COVID-19 vaccine (dated by TCRdb to about 2021). For context, the study as a whole: Because spike-specific TCR depth and breadth did not differ between the two schedules, AZD1222 recipients who got a second dose at roughly 4 weeks were pooled with those who got a second dose at roughly 12 weeks. A total of about 230 trial participants underwent TCR sequencing, of whom around 200 received two doses of AZD1222 and about 25 received two doses of the MenACWY control vaccine. Trial participants were enrolled by age into 18-55, 56-69 and 70-plus year subgroups, with about 150, 28 and 57 TCR-sequenced participants respectively. General findings and caveats noted by the study authors: Participants were mostly white British and included more females than males, and it was suggested by the authors that clonal diversity may have been underestimated. Epitopes outside the regions mutated in the B.1.351 and B.1.1.7 variants were reportedly recognized by nearly half of the unique spike-specific TCRs. Because no day 14 peak-response samples were available, repertoires were characterized only after the peak T cell response. Only 5 to 7 AZD1222 recipients were SARS-CoV-2 seropositive at baseline, limiting conclusions about previously exposed vaccinees. In the small 56-69-year group, the increase in depth fell short of significance, most likely because of low power. The whole spike protein was spanned by vaccine-associated CD4 TCRs, and dominant responses were seen in regions 160-218 and 743-854. After two AZD1222 doses, both the breadth and the depth of spike-specific TCRs were significantly higher than at day 0 and than in MenACWY recipients.

Including cysteine and phenylalanine, the CDR3 has 14 amino acids. Of all the DNA, just the CDR3 is kept, 42 bases in frame from base 1. Reading the germline V gene gives CDR1 SQVTM and CDR2 ANQGSEA. Trimmed from V: 4 bases; trimmed from J: 7 bases; junction bases lacking a gene match: 8. The CDR3 regions of human TCRbeta chains were subjected to immunosequencing. Processing in the source paper ran as follows. Repertoire TCRs were checked for matches against a reference library of SARS-CoV-2-specific TCRs that had been generated using the MIRA antigen-specificity platform. Breadth was defined as the fraction of unique TCRs that were SARS-CoV-2-associated. Depth was defined as the fraction of total T cells that were SARS-CoV-2-associated. Using the MIRA data, every spike-specific TCR was mapped to the spike region that the TCR reacted to and assigned to either a CD4 or a CD8 class. Log10-transformed breadth and depth values were compared by one-way ANOVA with Sidak's multiple comparisons tests. TCRdb stores this immuneACCESS table with in-frame sequences only. Part of the clones is absent; in the studies checked, under half of the shortfall reflects unresolved V genes, and no reason is known for the rest. That table furnishes V, J and clone size, whereas the DNA furnished D and trimming. The table for this sample lists 150,000 to 200,000 clones; 85% to 95% of them were counted only once. The top ten clonotypes cover around 9.3% of the sample.

As concerns this clone: Its antigen has not been determined. Nothing much larger sits one base from this clone, and base qualities are not available.

The time point label, read with the paper, signifies: baseline before first vaccination. Vaccinee samples were obtained from the UK trials COV001 and COV002, which included a single-blind randomized controlled phase 2/3 trial of AZD1222 (ChAdOx1 nCoV-19) in healthy adults. For TCRbeta chain sequencing, PBMC samples were collected from trial participants at day 0 and at day 28 after the second dose. The material sequenced was peripheral blood, taken on day 0 of AZD1222 vaccination. This clonotype was obtained from an adult in good health. The rearranged chain carries TRBV29-1 and TRBJ1-5; TRBD1 agrees with 9 junctional bases. The nucleotide sequence is given as TGCAGCGTTGGAGGGACAGGGCTGGGGCAGCCCCAGCATTTT. It specifies CSVGGTGLGQPQHF. Where the CDR3 stops, the reference TRBV29-1 and TRBJ1-5 genes take over; the full variable domain is SAVISQKPSRDICQRGTSLTIQCQVDSQVTMMFWYRQQPGQSLTLIATANQGSEATYESGFVIDKFPISRPNLTFSTLTVSNMSPEDSSIYLCSVGGTGLGQPQHFGDGTRLSIL.